The clone carrying this T cell receptor beta chain was counted a single time. Antigen unknown. Genomic DNA constituted the template upon which TCR beta VDJ and CDR3 profiling was performed. MiXCR, applied by TCRdb to the reads, yields one record per CDR3 protein. This sample has hundreds of thousands of distinct CDR3 sequences, with approximately 70% found just once. This sample is drawn from a study of CD8+CD57+ T cells in acquired aplastic anemia. Study-wide context: On average, sorted CD4+ and CD8+ cells gave around 3.3 ug of DNA. Healthy donor CD4+ cell samples had a mean of roughly 9.8 million reads.

Overall study findings and caveats: Patients had around 30 CD8+ CDR3 sequences in common with controls (the shared set). CD8+ Simpson's diversity did not differ significantly between patients and controls.

Germline V gene lookup returns CDR1 DFQATT and CDR2 SNEGSKA (reference sequence). There are 13 residues in the CDR3. Source material: sorted CD4+, CD8+, or CD8+CD57+ T cells (not recorded which) from PBMCs. This sequence originates from a human donor in good health, serving as a control. The V call is TRBV20-1, the J call TRBJ1-3, with D perhaps TRBD1 (6 bases). DNA of the CDR3: TGCAGCGTTGAGAGGGGGACTGGAACCGCCATATATTTT. Translating gives CSVERGTGTAIYF.